A single sample is the source of the 14 T cell receptor beta chains below, sequenced in a study of blood T cell repertoires in COVID-19. Sequenced by immunoSEQ multiplex PCR; TCRdb stores in-frame clones only, minus some. There are fewer than 140,000 clones in the sample; 60% to 80% occur only once, and approximately 0.9% lies in the top ten. Sequences were obtained from peripheral blood. The receptors originated from a human donor with acute or convalescent COVID-19. The donor label of this sample is uncertain.

This clone is a singleton in its sample. CDR3 amino acids: CATSRSTPTEQGEDYEQYF. CDR3 sequence (DNA): TGTGCCACCAGCAGGTCGACCCCTACTGAACAGGGGGAAGACTACGAGCAGTACTTC. The chain uses TRBV15 and TRBJ2-7; 8 bases are a match to TRBD1. V was clipped by 3 bases and J by 3 bases; unmatched bases: 19. Germline V gene data show CDR1 as LNHNV and CDR2 as YYDKDF (reference sequence). CDR3 size: 19 residues.

The chain combines TRBV4-2 with TRBJ2-7; 11 positions match TRBD2. V dropped 4 bases and J dropped 0; count of bases not matched to a gene: 2. Germline CDR1 reads LGHNA; CDR2 reads YNFKEQ. The CDR3 loop spans 15 amino acids. In DNA form, the CDR3 reads TGTGCCAGCAGCCTTAGCGGGGGGGACTCCTACGAGCAGTACTTC. Protein product: CASSLSGGDSYEQYF.

This clone has only one observation. This sequence joins TRBV10-1 and TRBJ1-1; the D is unclear. Germline CDR1 WNHNN, CDR2 SYGVQD (reference sequence). Trimming removed 0 bases at V and 8 bases at J, with 13 bases between. This CDR3 is built from 14 residues. DNA for the CDR3: TGCGCCAGCAGTGAGTCGGGTGGGCCGTTGGAAGCTTTCTTT. Translating gives CASSESGGPLEAFF.

V gene TRBV7-9 combines with J gene TRBJ1-1; the D is unclear. Germline CDR1 is SEHNR and CDR2 is FQNEAQ (reference sequence). Between the trimmed V and J ends, which lost 1 base and 2 bases, there was a span of 5 bases. The CDR3 runs 13 residues. The CDR3 sequence: CASSLVINTEAFF. The CDR3 bases are TGTGCCAGCAGCTTAGTAATCAACACTGAAGCTTTCTTT.

The gene calls are TRBV6-6 and TRBJ1-2; 7 nucleotides agree with TRBD1. Germline assignment: CDR1 MNHNY and CDR2 SVGAGI (reference sequence). CDR3 length equals 14 residues. J was trimmed by 2 bases and V by 6 bases; bases with no gene match: 6. The CDR3 loop is CASSGDRANYGYTF. In DNA form, the CDR3 reads TGTGCCAGCAGCGGCGACAGGGCCAACTATGGCTACACCTTC.

The chain couples TRBV5-5 to TRBJ2-1; D gene uncertain. The V and J ends lost 2 bases and 0 bases respectively, with 9 bases between them. The CDR3 sequence is 15 residues long. Germline assignment: CDR1 SGHKS and CDR2 YYEKEE (reference sequence). The CDR3 is CASSFVYSSYNEQFF. The DNA for the CDR3 is TGTGCCAGCAGCTTTGTCTATAGCTCCTACAATGAGCAGTTCTTC.

V and J are TRBV6-1 and TRBJ1-6, with a weak D call TRBD1 (5 bases). The ends were cut back, 2 bases at V and 9 bases at J, with 14 bases in the middle. This CDR3 region has 15 residues. CDR1 and CDR2 from the germline V gene are MNHNS and SASEGT. CDR3 nucleotide sequence: TGTGCCAGCAGTGAACTCAGGCAGGGTTTTTCACCCCTCCACTTT. Translating it yields CASSELRQGFSPLHF.

The chain recombines TRBV6-6 with TRBJ1-2; 10 bases align to TRBD1. This CDR3 contains 15 residues. The V gene end was trimmed by 0 bases and the J gene end by 5 bases; junction bases not matched to a gene: 3. The germline V gene encodes CDR1 MNHNY and CDR2 SVGAGI (reference sequence). The CDR3 loop reads CASSYSGTGEYGYTF. CDR3 bases: TGTGCCAGCAGTTACTCTGGGACAGGGGAATATGGCTACACCTTC.

About this clone: The DNA is omitted, as the CDR3 cannot be located on it reliably, and the CDR3 follows TCRdb's listing. The genes are TRBV12-3 or TRBV12-4 and TRBJ2-2; the table's TRBD2 call for D was not verified on the DNA. The CDR3 adds up to 12 amino acids, both ends counted. The CDR3 protein is CASSFGAGELFF.

This clone has just a few counts. The chain couples TRBV30 to TRBJ2-3, with D perhaps matching TRBD1 (6 bases). The CDR3 has 17 residues. Germline V lookup: CDR1 GTSNPN, CDR2 SVGIG (reference sequence). V was cut by 0 bases and J by 0 bases, with 16 bases left in between. CDR3 protein: CAWSVHWGRASTDTQYF. Here the CDR3 DNA reads TGTGCCTGGAGTGTACACTGGGGGCGTGCGAGCACAGATACGCAGTATTTT.

This chain joins TRBV19 and TRBJ1-5; TRBD1 matches at 10 bases. The V segment lost 5 bases and the J segment 2 bases; nucleotides outside the gene matches: 3. Germline V gene sequence: CDR1 LNHDA, CDR2 SQIVND (reference sequence). This CDR3 region has 15 residues. The CDR3 is CASSFGTGGNQPQHF. Here the CDR3 DNA reads TGTGCCAGTAGTTTCGGGACAGGGGGCAATCAGCCCCAGCATTTT. Using reference TRBV19 and TRBJ1-5 for the parts outside the CDR3, the full variable domain is DGGITQSPKYLFRKEGQNVTLSCEQNLNHDAMYWYRQDPGQGLRLIYYSQIVNDFQKGDIAEGYSVSREKKESFPLTVTSAQKNPTAFYLCASSFGTGGNQPQHFGDGTRLSIL.

The V and J genes are TRBV28 and TRBJ1-4, with no clear D. This CDR3 spans 14 amino acids. Germline CDR1 reads MDHEN; CDR2 reads SYDVKM. Trimming pared 5 bases from V and 7 bases from J, leaving 14 bases between. Here the CDR3 DNA reads TGTGCCAGCAGTCCGACGGGTTTTGGTGAAAAACTGTTTTTT. Protein product: CASSPTGFGEKLFF.

This chain connects TRBV2 to TRBJ2-3; TRBD2 aligns across 10 bases. Germline trimming cut 9 bases from V and 4 bases from J; bases unmatched to any gene: 10. Germline CDR1 and CDR2: SNHLY and FYNNEI. This CDR3 is built from 15 residues. The DNA for the CDR3 is TGTGCCAGTTCCCCGGGACTAGCGCGATCAGATACGCAGTATTTT. Amino acids: CASSPGLARSDTQYF. The whole variable domain, filled in from reference TRBV2 and TRBJ2-3, reads EPEVTQTPSHQVTQMGQEVILRCVPISNHLYFYWYRQILGQKVEFLVSFYNNEISEKSEIFDDQFSVERPDGSNFTLKIRSTKLEDSAMYFCASSPGLARSDTQYFGPGTRLTVL.

The V and J genes are TRBV5-1 and TRBJ1-1; D gene ambiguous. The germline V gene has CDR1 SGHRS and CDR2 YFSETQ. Trimming cost V 0 bases and J 3 bases, with 12 bases left between them. There are 15 residues in the CDR3. Written as DNA, the CDR3 is TGCGCCAGCAGCTTGGCCGTCGGGAGATACACTGAAGCTTTCTTT. It codes for CASSLAVGRYTEAFF.